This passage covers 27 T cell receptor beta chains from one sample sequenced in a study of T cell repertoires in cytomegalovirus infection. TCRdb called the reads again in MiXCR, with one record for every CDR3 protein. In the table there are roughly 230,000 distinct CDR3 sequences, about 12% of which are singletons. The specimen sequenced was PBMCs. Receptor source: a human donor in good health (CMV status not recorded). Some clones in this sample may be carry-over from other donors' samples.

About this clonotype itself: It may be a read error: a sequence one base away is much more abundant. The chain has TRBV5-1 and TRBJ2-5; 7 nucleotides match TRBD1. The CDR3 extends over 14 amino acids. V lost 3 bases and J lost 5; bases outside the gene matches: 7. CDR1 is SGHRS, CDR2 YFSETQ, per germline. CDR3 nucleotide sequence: TGCGCCAGCAGCTCCGGGACAGTGAGGGAGACCCAGTACTTC. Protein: CASSSGTVRETQYF.

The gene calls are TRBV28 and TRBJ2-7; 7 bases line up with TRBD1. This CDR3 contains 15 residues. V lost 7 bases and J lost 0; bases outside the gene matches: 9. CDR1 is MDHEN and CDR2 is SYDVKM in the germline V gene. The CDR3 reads CASKDSRGSSYEQYF. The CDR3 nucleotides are TGTGCCAGCAAGGATAGCAGGGGGAGCTCCTACGAGCAGTACTTC.

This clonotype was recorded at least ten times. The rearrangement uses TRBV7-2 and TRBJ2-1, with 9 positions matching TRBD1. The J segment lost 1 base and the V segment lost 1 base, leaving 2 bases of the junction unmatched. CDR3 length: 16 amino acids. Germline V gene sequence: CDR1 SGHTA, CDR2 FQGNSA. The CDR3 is CASSLVTGGSYNEQFF. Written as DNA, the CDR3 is TGTGCCAGCAGCTTAGTGACAGGGGGTTCCTACAATGAGCAGTTCTTC. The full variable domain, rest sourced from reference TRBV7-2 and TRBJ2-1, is GAGVSQSPSNKVTEKGKDVELRCDPISGHTALYWYRQSLGQGLEFLIYFQGNSAPDKSGLPSDRFSAERTGGSVSTLTIQRTQQEDSAVYLCASSLVTGGSYNEQFFGPGTRLTVL.

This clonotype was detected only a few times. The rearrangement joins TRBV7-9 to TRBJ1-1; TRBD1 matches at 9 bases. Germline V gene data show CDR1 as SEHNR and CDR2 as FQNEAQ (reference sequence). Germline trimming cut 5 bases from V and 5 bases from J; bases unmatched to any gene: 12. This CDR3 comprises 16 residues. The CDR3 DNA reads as TGTGCCAGCAGCCCAAGAGGAACAGGGGGCCGGACTGAAGCTTTCTTT. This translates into CASSPRGTGGRTEAFF.

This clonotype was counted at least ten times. In DNA, the CDR3 is TGTGCCAGCAGTTACTCGAAGGGGACAGGGGGAGAGACCCAGTACTTC. It encodes CASSYSKGTGGETQYF. The chain is built from TRBV6-5 and TRBJ2-5; 11 bases map to TRBD1. The CDR3 is 16 residues long. The germline CDR1 and CDR2 sequences are MNHEY and SVGAGI. The V gene end was trimmed by 0 bases and the J gene end by 4 bases; junction bases not matched to a gene: 4.

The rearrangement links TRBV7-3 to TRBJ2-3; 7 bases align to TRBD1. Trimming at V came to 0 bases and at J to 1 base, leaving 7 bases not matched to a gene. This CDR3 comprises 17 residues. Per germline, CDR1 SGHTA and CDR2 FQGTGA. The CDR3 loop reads CASSLTDPGTGTDTQYF. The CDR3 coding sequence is TGTGCCAGCAGCTTAACGGATCCCGGGACAGGCACAGATACGCAGTATTTT.

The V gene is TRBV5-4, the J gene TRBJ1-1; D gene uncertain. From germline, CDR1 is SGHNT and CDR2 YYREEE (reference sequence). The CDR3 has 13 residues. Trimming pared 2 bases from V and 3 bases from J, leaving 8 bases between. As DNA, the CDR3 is TGTGCCAGCAGCTTCCACCAGGACACTGAAGCTTTCTTT. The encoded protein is CASSFHQDTEAFF.

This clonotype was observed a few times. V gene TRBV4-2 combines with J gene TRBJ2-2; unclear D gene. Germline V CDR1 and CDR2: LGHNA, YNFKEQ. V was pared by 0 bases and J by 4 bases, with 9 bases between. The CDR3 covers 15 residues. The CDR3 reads CASSQEGFSTGELFF. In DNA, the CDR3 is TGTGCCAGCAGCCAAGAGGGATTCAGCACCGGGGAGCTGTTTTTT.

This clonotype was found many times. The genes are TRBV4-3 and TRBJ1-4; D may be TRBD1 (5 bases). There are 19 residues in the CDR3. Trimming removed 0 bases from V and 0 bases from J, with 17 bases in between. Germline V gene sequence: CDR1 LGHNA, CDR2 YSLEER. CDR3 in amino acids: CASSQDPVGGWATNEKLFF. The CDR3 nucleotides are TGCGCCAGCAGCCAAGATCCCGTCGGGGGGTGGGCAACTAATGAAAAACTGTTTTTT.

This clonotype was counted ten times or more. Here the CDR3 DNA reads TGTGCCAGTAGCTCCGGACAGGGAATCGGGGACTATGGCTACACCTTC. As protein: CASSSGQGIGDYGYTF. The V gene is TRBV19, the J gene TRBJ1-2; the match to TRBD1 covers 8 bases. V dropped 6 bases and J dropped 3; count of bases not matched to a gene: 12. CDR3 length: 16 amino acids. CDR1 is LNHDA, CDR2 SQIVND, per germline (reference sequence).

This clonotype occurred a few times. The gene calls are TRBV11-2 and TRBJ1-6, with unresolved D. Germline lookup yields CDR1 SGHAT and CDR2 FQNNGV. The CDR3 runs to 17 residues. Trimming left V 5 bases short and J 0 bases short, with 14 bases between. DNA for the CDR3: TGTGCCAGCAGCCCAAGGATCGGCAGCTCCTATAATTCACCCCTCCACTTT. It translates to CASSPRIGSSYNSPLHF.

CDR3 sequence: CASSFDRVTEAFF. The CDR3 nucleotides are TGTGCCAGCAGTTTCGACAGGGTCACTGAAGCTTTCTTT. This chain connects TRBV28 to TRBJ1-1; 7 bases are shared with TRBD1. In germline, CDR1 is MDHEN, CDR2 SYDVKM. The CDR3 spans 13 residues. V lost 3 bases to trimming and J lost 4 bases; unmatched junction nucleotides: 2.

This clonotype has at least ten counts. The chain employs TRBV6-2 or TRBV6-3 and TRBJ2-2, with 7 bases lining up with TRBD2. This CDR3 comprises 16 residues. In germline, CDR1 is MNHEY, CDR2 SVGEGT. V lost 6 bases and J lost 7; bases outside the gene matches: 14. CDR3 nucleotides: TGTGCCAGCAGGATACCATTTGGGGGGGACGACGGGGAGCTGTTTTTT. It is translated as CASRIPFGGDDGELFF.

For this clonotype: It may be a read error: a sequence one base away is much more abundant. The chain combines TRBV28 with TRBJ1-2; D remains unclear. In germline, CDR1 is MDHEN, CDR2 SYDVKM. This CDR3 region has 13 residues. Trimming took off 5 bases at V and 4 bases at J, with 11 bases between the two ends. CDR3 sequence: CASSLMISYGYTF. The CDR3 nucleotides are TGTGCCAGCAGTCTCATGATCAGCTATGGCTACACCTTC.

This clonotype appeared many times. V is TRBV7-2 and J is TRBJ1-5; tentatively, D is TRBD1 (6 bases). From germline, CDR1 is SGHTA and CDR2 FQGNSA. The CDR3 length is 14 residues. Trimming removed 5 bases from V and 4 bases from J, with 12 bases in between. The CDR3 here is CASSLQGRNQPQHF. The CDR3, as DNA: TGTGCCAGCAGCCTACAGGGAAGGAATCAGCCCCAGCATTTT.

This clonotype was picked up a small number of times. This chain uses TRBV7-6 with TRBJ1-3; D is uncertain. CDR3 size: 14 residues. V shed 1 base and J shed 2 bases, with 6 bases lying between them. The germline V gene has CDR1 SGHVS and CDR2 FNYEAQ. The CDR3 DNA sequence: TGTGCCAGCAGCTTAGTTACCGCTGGAAACACCATATATTTT. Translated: CASSLVTAGNTIYF.

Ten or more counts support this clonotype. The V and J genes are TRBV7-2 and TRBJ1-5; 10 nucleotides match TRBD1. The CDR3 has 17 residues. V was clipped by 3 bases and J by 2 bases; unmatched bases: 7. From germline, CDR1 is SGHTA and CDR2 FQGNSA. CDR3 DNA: TGTGCCAGCAGCTTGGGGGACAGGGGCGTGGGCAATCAGCCCCAGCATTTT. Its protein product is CASSLGDRGVGNQPQHF.

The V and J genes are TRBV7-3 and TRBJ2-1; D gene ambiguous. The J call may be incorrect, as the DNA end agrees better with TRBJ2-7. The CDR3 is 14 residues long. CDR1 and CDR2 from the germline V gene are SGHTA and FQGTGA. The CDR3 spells CASTLGPIKNEQYF. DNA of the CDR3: TGTGCCAGCACCCTCGGGCCAATTAAAAATGAGCAGTACTTC.

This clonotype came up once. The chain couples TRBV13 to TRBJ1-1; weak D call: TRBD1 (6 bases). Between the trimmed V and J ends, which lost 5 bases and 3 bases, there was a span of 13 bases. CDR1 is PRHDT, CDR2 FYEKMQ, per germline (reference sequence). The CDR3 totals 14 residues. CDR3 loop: CASSAADRDTEAFF. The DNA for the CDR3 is TGTGCCAGCAGCGCCGCGGACAGAGACACTGAAGCTTTCTTT.

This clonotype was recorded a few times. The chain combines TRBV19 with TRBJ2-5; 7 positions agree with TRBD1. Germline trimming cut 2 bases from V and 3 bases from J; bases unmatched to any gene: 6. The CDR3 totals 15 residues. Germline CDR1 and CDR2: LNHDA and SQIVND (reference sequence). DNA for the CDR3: TGTGCCAGTAGTATACCCGGGACAGATAAAGAGACCCAGTACTTC. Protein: CASSIPGTDKETQYF.

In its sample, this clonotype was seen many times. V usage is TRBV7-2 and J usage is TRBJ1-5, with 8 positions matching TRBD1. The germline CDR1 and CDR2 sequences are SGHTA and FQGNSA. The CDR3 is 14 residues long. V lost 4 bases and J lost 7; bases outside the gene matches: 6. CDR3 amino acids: CASSSTGERQPQHF. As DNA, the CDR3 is TGTGCCAGCAGCTCGACAGGGGAGAGGCAGCCCCAGCATTTT. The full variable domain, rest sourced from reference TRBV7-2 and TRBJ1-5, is GAGVSQSPSNKVTEKGKDVELRCDPISGHTALYWYRQSLGQGLEFLIYFQGNSAPDKSGLPSDRFSAERTGGSVSTLTIQRTQQEDSAVYLCASSSTGERQPQHFGDGTRLSIL.

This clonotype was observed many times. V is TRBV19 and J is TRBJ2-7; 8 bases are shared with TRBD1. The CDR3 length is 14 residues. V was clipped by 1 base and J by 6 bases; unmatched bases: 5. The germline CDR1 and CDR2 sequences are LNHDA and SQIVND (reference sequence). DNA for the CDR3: TGTGCCAGTAGTATAGGCCCAACAGGGGGCGAGCAGTACTTC. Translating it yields CASSIGPTGGEQYF.

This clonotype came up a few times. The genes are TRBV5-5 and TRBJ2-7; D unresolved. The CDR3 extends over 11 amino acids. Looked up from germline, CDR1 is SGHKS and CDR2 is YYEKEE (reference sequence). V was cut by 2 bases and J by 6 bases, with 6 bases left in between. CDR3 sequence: CASSFSSEQYF. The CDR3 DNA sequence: TGTGCCAGCAGCTTTAGTAGCGAGCAGTACTTC.

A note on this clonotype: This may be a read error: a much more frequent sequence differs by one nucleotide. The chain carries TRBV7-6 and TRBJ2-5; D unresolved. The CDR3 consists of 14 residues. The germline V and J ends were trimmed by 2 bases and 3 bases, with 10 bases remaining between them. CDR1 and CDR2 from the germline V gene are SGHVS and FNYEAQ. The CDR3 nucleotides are TGTGCCAGCAGCTTATTTGCCAAGGAAGAGACCCAGTACTTC. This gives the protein CASSLFAKEETQYF. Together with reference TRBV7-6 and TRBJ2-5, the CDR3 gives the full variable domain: GAGVSQSPRYKVTKRGQDVALRCDPISGHVSLYWYRQALGQGPEFLTYFNYEAQQDKSGLPNDRFSAERPEGSISTLTIQRTEQRDSAMYRCASSLFAKEETQYFGPGTRLLVL.

CDR3 bases: TGTGCCATCCCCCGGACACCCGCGAACACCGGGGAGCTGTTTTTT. It encodes CAIPRTPANTGELFF. V gene TRBV10-3 combines with J gene TRBJ2-2; D may be TRBD1 (5 bases). The V end lost 8 bases, the J end lost 0 bases, and 13 bases lay between the germline ends. The CDR3 totals 15 residues. CDR1 is ENHRY, CDR2 SYGVKD, per germline.

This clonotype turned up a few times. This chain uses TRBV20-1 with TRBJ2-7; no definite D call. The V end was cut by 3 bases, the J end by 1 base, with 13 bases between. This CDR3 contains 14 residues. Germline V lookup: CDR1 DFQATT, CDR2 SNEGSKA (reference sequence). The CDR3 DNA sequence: TGCAGTGCTAGTGGGCCCCATACTTCCTACGAGCAGTACTTC. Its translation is CSASGPHTSYEQYF.

CDR3 region: CASSLVSGGRTEAFF. Here the CDR3 DNA reads TGTGCCAGCAGCTTAGTCTCAGGGGGCAGAACTGAAGCTTTCTTT. The rearrangement uses TRBV7-8 and TRBJ1-1; 8 bases line up with TRBD1. The CDR3 extends over 15 amino acids. The germline V gene encodes CDR1 SGHVS and CDR2 FQNEAQ. V shed 1 base, J shed 5 bases, and the junction held 6 bases outside the gene matches. Complete variable domain (other parts from reference TRBV7-8 and TRBJ1-1): GAGVSQSPRYKVAKRGQDVALRCDPISGHVSLFWYQQALGQGPEFLTYFQNEAQLDKSGLPSDRFFAERPEGSVSTLKIQRTQQEDSAVYLCASSLVSGGRTEAFFGQGTRLTVV.